Here is one TCR beta chain with its context. This specimen belongs to a study of Graves' ophthalmopathy and Graves' hyperthyroidism. Transcripts of RNA were the source for amplifying TCR beta CDR3 regions. HTBI-primed first-round RT-PCR preceded second-round multiplex PCR. MiXCR was run by TCRdb on the multiplex PCR reads, yielding one entry per CDR3 protein. The sample includes hundreds of thousands of distinct CDR3 sequences, approximately 21% of them seen just once. V was clipped by 0 bases and J by 0 bases, with 8 bases between them. The CDR3 consists of 15 residues. Germline V lookup: CDR1 MNHEY, CDR2 SVGAGI.

The sample comprised peripheral blood. The TCR was taken from a young woman with stable Graves' hyperthyroidism. Some clones in this sample may be carry-over from other donors' samples. The rearrangement links TRBV6-5 to TRBJ1-1; TRBD1 might be the D (5 bases). The DNA for the CDR3 is TGTGCCAGCAGTTACTCGGGGCAGATGAACACTGAAGCTTTCTTT. The encoded protein is CASSYSGQMNTEAFF.